This TCR beta chain was profiled in a study of neurological immune-mediated disorders. This clonotype was recorded at least ten times. The antigen remains unidentified. Study observations and caveats: Subjects shared no identical expanded-clone CDR3 amino acid sequences, suggesting private TCR-beta repertoires in all groups.

TCRdb independently ran MiXCR on the 5' RACE reads; one entry per CDR3 protein. The table lists 25,000 to 30,000 distinct CDR3 sequences, under 8% of them singletons. V dropped 7 bases and J dropped 9 bases, with 13 bases sitting between them. Germline V gene sequence: CDR1 LGHDT, CDR2 YNNKEL (reference sequence). This CDR3 region has 11 residues. Libraries used 2 million unsorted PBMCs kept frozen in RNAlater. Sample: PBMCs. The sequence was obtained from a woman aged 45-65 years in good health. The V gene is TRBV3-1, the J gene TRBJ2-7; TRBD1 or TRBD2 may be the D gene (6 bases each). CDR3 nucleotides: TGTGCCAGCACGGGGGCTCGGGGGCAGTACTTC. As protein: CASTGARGQYF.